This section outlines one T cell receptor (beta chain) sequence together with its context. Specified treatment: randomized to nivolumab then ipilimumab (arm A) or the reverse (arm B). Patients had received no earlier DNA-damaging chemotherapy. From thawed PBMCs, live CD3+CD8+ cells negative for CD19 and CD56 were sorted. The data derive from a study of sequential checkpoint blockade in melanoma. Study-wide background: First-line arms were nivolumab then ipilimumab, or the reverse, randomized 1:1. Each arm's sequence ended with maintenance nivolumab.

Sequencing used immunoSEQ multiplex PCR; TCRdb keeps in-frame clones, though not all of them. The sample has approximately 40,000 clones, roughly 89% seen once; the top ten hold less than 15%. Germline V gene sequence: CDR1 LNHDA, CDR2 SQIVND (reference sequence). The CDR3 runs to 15 residues. Trimming took off 10 bases at V and 0 bases at J, with 17 bases between the two ends. The material sequenced was CD8+ T cells sorted from blood (inferred from file names), taken from a patient given nivolumab and ipilimumab in sequence. The clonotype comes from a human donor with melanoma. The V call is TRBV19, the J call TRBJ2-3; possibly TRBD1 for D (5 bases). The CDR3 spells CATQGGVLSTDTQYF. The DNA of the CDR3 is TGTGCCACCCAGGGTGGGGTGCTTAGCACAGATACGCAGTATTTT.